This passage covers 5 T cell receptor beta chains from one sample sequenced in a study of vaccination effects on CD4 cells after COVID-19. Viral peptide pool expansion of antigen-specific CD4+ T cells preceded sequencing in the ViraFEST assay. An approximately nine-day culture period preceded the isolation of CD4+ T cells. Two-dose BNT162b2 or mRNA-1273 vaccination was given to participants. No antigen has been identified for these receptors. Clones were sequenced by immunoSEQ multiplex PCR, and TCRdb holds only the in-frame ones, with some missing. This sample yields about 60,000 clones, of which about 78% are seen a single time; approximately 1.9% belongs to the top ten. Source: CD4+ T cells from PBMCs cultured with HCoV-OC43 spike peptides, taken after COVID-19 vaccination. Stated subset: HCoV-OC43 spike overlapping peptide pool stimulation. The source of these receptors is a human donor who received a COVID-19 vaccine.

Only one count was recorded for this clone. The chain links TRBV10-3 to TRBJ1-5; 8 positions agree with TRBD1. CDR3 length: 16 amino acids. Trimming at V came to 10 bases and at J to 2 bases, leaving 13 bases not matched to a gene. The germline gives CDR1 ENHRY, CDR2 SYGVKD. CDR3 nucleotides: TGTGCCAGTCGGCCGTCGGACAGGGCTGGCAATCAGCCCCAGCATTTT. Encoded protein: CASRPSDRAGNQPQHF.

This chain's CDR3 is CASRGAATGELFF. CDR3 bases: TGTGCCAGCAGGGGGGCCGCCACCGGGGAGCTGTTTTTT. This sequence joins TRBV6-5 and TRBJ2-2; possible D gene TRBD1, 6 bases. This CDR3 comprises 13 residues. Trimming left V 6 bases short and J 4 bases short, with 9 bases between. Germline lookup yields CDR1 MNHEY and CDR2 SVGAGI.

CDR3 in amino acids: CASSLAGGGAYEQYV. The CDR3 DNA sequence: TGTGCCAGCAGCTTAGCGGGCGGGGGGGCCTACGAGCAGTACGTC. The chain recombines TRBV11-2 with TRBJ2-7, with 9 bases fitting TRBD2. The trim removed 1 base at V and 2 bases at J, leaving 3 bases unmatched. Germline V lookup: CDR1 SGHAT, CDR2 FQNNGV. The CDR3 contains 15 residues.

This chain links TRBV7-3 with TRBJ2-1; 9 bases align to TRBD2. V shed 10 bases, J shed 8 bases, and the junction held 9 bases outside the gene matches. Germline V gene data show CDR1 as SGHTA and CDR2 as FQGTGA. This CDR3 region has 13 residues. The CDR3 DNA reads TGTGCCACACCGGGACTAGCCGCGGATGAGCAGTTCTTC. It translates to CATPGLAADEQFF.

This clone was detected only once. The CDR3 sequence: CASSPPGTSGWDTQYF. DNA of the CDR3: TGCGCCAGCAGCCCGCCCGGGACTAGCGGGTGGGATACGCAGTATTTT. The V gene is TRBV5-1, the J gene TRBJ2-3, with 12 bases matching TRBD2. From germline, CDR1 is SGHRS and CDR2 YFSETQ. The CDR3 totals 16 residues. The V gene end was trimmed by 4 bases and the J gene end by 6 bases; junction bases not matched to a gene: 9.